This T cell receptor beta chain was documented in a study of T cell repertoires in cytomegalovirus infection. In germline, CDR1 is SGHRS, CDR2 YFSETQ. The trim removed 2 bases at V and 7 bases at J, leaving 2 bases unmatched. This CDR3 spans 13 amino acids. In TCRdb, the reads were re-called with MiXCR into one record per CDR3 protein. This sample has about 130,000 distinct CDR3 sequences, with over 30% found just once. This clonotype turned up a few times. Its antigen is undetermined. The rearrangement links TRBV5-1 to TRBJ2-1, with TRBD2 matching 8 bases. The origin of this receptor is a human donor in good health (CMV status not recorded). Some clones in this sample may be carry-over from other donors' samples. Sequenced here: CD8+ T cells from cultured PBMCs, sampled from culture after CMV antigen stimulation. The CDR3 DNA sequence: TGCGCCAGCAGCTTTAGCGGGGTGAATGAGCAGTTCTTC. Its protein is CASSFSGVNEQFF.